These 5 T cell receptor beta chains originate from one sample sequenced in a study of blood T cell repertoires in COVID-19. Libraries were prepared by immunoSEQ multiplex PCR; TCRdb keeps only in-frame clonotypes and omits some of them. The sample yields tens of thousands of clones, more than 75% seen once. Input material: peripheral blood. These receptor sequences come from a man aged 55 to 70 with active or convalescent COVID-19.

J is TRBJ2-7 and V is TRBV5-1; no firm D call. Germline V gene lookup returns CDR1 SGHRS and CDR2 YFSETQ. Trimming shortened V by 2 bases and J by 4 bases, and 4 bases separated the two germline ends. This CDR3 comprises 11 residues. The CDR3: CASSFGYEQYF. CDR3 in DNA: TGCGCCAGCAGCTTCGGGTACGAGCAGTACTTC.

The rearrangement joins TRBV3-1 (or the pseudogene TRBV3-2) to TRBJ1-2, with 9 bases aligning to TRBD1. V lost 2 bases and J lost 3; bases outside the gene matches: 7. Per the germline V gene, CDR1 is LGHDT and CDR2 is YNNKEL (reference sequence). This CDR3 spans 16 amino acids. CDR3 residues: CASSQLDRGTDYGYTF. As DNA, the CDR3 is TGTGCCAGCAGCCAATTGGACAGGGGTACTGACTATGGCTACACCTTC.

The J gene is TRBJ2-7, the V gene TRBV19; 8 bases map to TRBD1. The CDR3 spans 12 residues. Trimming cost V 8 bases and J 3 bases; bases outside gene matches: 3. CDR1 LNHDA and CDR2 SQIVND come from the germline V gene (reference sequence). In nucleotides, the CDR3 is TGTGCCAGTGGACAGGGAATCTACGAGCAGTACTTC. This codes for CASGQGIYEQYF.

A note on this clone: At the DNA level, this CDR3 is encoded by other sequences in the same sample as well. The rearrangement links TRBV28 to TRBJ1-1; D is uncertain. Per germline, CDR1 MDHEN and CDR2 SYDVKM. The V and J ends lost 1 base and 0 bases respectively, with 3 bases between them. The CDR3 is 13 amino acids. CDR3 DNA sequence: TGTGCCAGCAGTTTATCGGTGAACACTGAAGCTTTCTTT. Its protein product is CASSLSVNTEAFF.

The CDR3: CAWRKLRVTGNTIYF. The CDR3 DNA sequence: TGTGCCTGGAGAAAACTCAGGGTGACTGGAAACACCATATATTTT. This chain links TRBV30 with TRBJ1-3; a possible D gene is TRBD1 (5 bases). Trimming cost V 3 bases and J 2 bases, with 14 bases left between them. This CDR3 has 15 residues. Germline-derived CDR1 and CDR2 are GTSNPN and SVGIG (reference sequence).